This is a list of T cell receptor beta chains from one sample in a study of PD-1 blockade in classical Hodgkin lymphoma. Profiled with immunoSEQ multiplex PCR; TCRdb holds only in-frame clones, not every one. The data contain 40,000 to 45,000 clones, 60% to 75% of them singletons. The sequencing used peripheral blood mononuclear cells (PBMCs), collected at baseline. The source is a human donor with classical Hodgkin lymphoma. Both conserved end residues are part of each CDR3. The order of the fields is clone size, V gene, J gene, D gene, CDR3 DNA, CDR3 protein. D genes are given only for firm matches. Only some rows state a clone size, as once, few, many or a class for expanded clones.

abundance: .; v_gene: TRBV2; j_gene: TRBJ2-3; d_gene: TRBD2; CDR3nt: TGTGCCAGCAGCGTGCCTAGCGGGGGGCGGGATACGCAGTATTTT; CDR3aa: CASSVPSGGRDTQYF
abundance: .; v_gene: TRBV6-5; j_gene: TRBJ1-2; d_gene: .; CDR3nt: TGTGCCAGCACTTACGAGGGCTATGGCTACACCTTC; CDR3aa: CASTYEGYGYTF
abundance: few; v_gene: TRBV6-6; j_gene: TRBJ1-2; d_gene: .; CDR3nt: TGTGCCAGCAGTTACTCGCCGCTCTATGGCTACACCTTC; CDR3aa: CASSYSPLYGYTF
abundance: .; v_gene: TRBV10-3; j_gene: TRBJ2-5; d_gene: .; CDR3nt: TGTGCCATCAGTGAGTCGGTGCAGGGTACGGGGACCCAGTACTTC; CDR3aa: CAISESVQGTGTQYF
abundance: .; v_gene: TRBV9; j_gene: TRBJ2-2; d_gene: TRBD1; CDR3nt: TGTGCCAGCAGCGTAGAACGGCGGACAGGAAAGGCCGGGGAGCTGTTTTTT; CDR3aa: CASSVERRTGKAGELFF
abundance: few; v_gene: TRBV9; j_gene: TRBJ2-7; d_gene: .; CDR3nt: TGTGCCAGCAGCTCGAGCTCCTACGAGCAGTACTTC; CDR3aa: CASSSSSYEQYF
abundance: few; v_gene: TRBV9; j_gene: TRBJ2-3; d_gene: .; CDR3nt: TGTGCCAGCAGCGGGTCTCGGCCAGATACGCAGTATTTT; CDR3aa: CASSGSRPDTQYF
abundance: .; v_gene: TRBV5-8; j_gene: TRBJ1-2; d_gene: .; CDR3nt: TGTGCCAGCAGCTCGGGGGCAGGGTCTGAGGGCTACACCTTC; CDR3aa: CASSSGAGSEGYTF
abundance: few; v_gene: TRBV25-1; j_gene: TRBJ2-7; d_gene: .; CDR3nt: TGTGCCAGCAGTGAATCCTACGAGCAGTACTTC; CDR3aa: CASSESYEQYF
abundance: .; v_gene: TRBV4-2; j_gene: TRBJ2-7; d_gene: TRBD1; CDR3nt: TGTGCCAGCAGCCAAGGGACAGGGAGCGCCTACGAGCAGTACTTC; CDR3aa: CASSQGTGSAYEQYF
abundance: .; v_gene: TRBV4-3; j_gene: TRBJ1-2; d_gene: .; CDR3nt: TGCGCCAGCAGCGGGGACAATGGCTACACCTTC; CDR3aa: CASSGDNGYTF
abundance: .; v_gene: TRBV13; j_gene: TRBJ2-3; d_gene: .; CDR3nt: TGTGCCAGCAGTTACGGGACACTCGCAGATACGCAGTATTTT; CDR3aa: CASSYGTLADTQYF
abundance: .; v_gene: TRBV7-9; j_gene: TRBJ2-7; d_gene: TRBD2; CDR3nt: TGTGCCAGCAGCTTATCTGGGACTAGTTACGAGCAGTACTTC; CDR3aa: CASSLSGTSYEQYF
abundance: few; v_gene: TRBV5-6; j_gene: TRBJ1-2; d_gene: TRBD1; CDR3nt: TGTGCCAGCAGCCAATCACCGGGACAGAAATATGGCTACACCTTC; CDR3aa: CASSQSPGQKYGYTF
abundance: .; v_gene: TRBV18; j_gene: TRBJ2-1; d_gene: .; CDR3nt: TGTGCCAGCTCACTCCCCGGGGTACTGTACAATGAGCAGTTCTTC; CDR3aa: CASSLPGVLYNEQFF
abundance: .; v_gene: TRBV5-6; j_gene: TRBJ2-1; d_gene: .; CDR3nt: TGTGCCAGCAGCTGGTTTATGGGGGCCACCAATGAGCAGTTCTTC; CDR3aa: CASSWFMGATNEQFF
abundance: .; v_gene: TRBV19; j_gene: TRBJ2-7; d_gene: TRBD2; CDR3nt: TGTGCCAGTAGTATGTTACTAGCGGGGGCTTACGAGCAGTACTTC; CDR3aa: CASSMLLAGAYEQYF
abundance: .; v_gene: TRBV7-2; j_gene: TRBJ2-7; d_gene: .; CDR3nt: TGTGCCAGCAGCCCCGGCCCTGACGTCTCCTACGAGCAGTACTTC; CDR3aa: CASSPGPDVSYEQYF
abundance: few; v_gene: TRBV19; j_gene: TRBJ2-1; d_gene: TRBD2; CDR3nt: TGTGCCAGTAGTGGGGCAACTAGCGGGAGTAAGTCCTACAATGAGCAGTTCTTC; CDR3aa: CASSGATSGSKSYNEQFF
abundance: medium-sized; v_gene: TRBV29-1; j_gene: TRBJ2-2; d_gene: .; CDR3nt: TGCAGCGTTGAGACATTATACGACACCGGGGAGCTGTTTTTT; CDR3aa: CSVETLYDTGELFF
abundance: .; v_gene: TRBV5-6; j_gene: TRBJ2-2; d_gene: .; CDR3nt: TGTGCCAGCAGCTTGGGGCCGAACACCGGGGAGCTGTTTTTT; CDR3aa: CASSLGPNTGELFF
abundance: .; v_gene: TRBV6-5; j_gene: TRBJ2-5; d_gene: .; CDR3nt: TGTGCCACCACACCGTTTGGGAGCCAAGAGACCCAGTACTTC; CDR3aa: CATTPFGSQETQYF
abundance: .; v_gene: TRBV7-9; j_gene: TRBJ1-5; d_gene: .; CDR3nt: TGTGCCAGCAGCTTAACAGCTAGCAATCAGCCCCAGCATTTT; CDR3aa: CASSLTASNQPQHF
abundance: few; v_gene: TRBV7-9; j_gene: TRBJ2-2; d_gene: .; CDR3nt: TGTGCCAGCAGCTTATCAACGGACGGGGAGCTGTTTTTT; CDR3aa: CASSLSTDGELFF
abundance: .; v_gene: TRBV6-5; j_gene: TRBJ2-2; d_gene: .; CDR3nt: TGTGCCAGCTCCTTCGGGGGAGAGGGGGAGCTGTTTTTT; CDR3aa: CASSFGGEGELFF
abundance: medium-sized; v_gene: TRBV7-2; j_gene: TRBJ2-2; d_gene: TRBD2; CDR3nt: TGTGCCAGCAGCTTGGACGGGGGGTCCGGGGAGCTGTTTTTT; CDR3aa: CASSLDGGSGELFF
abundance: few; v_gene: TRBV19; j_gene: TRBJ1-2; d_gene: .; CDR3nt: TGTGCCAGTTGGGCCCCAGGTTTCTCTGGCTACACCTTC; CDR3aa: CASWAPGFSGYTF
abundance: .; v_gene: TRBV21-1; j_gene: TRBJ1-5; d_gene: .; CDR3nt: TGTGCCAGCAGCATCAGGGCGGCTCAGCCCCAGCATTTT; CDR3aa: CASSIRAAQPQHF
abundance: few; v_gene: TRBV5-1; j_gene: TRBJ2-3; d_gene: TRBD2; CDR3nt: TGCGCCAGCAGTGGAAACGGGAGGGCGGCAGATACGCAGTATTTT; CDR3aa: CASSGNGRAADTQYF
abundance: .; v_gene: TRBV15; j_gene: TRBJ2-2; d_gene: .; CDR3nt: TGTGCCACCAGCACGGGGAACGGGGAGCTGTTTTTT; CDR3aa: CATSTGNGELFF
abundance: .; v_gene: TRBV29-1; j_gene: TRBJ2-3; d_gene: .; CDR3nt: TGCACCACGGGGGAGGCGGACACAGATACGCAGTATTTT; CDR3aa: CTTGEADTDTQYF
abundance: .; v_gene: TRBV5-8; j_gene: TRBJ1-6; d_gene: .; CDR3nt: TGTGCCAGCAGCTACCTAACTGGGACTAATTCACCCCTCCACTTT; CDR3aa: CASSYLTGTNSPLHF
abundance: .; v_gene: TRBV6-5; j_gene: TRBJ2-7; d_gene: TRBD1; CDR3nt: TGTGCCAGCAGTTACTCGGCCGGGACAGGGGTCTACGAGCAGTACTTC; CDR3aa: CASSYSAGTGVYEQYF
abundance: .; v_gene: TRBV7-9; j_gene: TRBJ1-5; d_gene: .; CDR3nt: TGTGCCAGCAGCCAAGACGGAAACAATCAGCCCCAGCATTTT; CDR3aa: CASSQDGNNQPQHF
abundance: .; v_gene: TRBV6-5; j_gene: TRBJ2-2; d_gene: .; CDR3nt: TGTGCCAGCAGTTCAGACTGGAACACCGGGGAGCTGTTTTTT; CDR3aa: CASSSDWNTGELFF
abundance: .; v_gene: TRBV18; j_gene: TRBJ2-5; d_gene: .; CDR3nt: TGTGCCAGCTCACCACCGGGGGAGACCCAGTACTTC; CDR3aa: CASSPPGETQYF
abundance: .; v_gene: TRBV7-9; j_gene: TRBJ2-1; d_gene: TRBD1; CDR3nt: TGTGCCAGCAGCATCTTCGACAGGGGCCACAATGAGCAGTTCTTC; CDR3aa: CASSIFDRGHNEQFF
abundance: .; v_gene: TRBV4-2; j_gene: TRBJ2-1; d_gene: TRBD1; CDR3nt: TGTGCCAGCAGCCAAGATCCCGTGACAGGGGGGAATGAGCAGTTCTTC; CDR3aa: CASSQDPVTGGNEQFF
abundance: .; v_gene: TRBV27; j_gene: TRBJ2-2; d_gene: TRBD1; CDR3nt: TGTGCCAGCAGTCCGACAGGGGGCACCGGGGAGCTGTTTTTT; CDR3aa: CASSPTGGTGELFF
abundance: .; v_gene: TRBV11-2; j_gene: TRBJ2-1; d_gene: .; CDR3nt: TGTGCCAGCAGCCAGGAACCCGGGCCCTACAATGAGCAGTTCTTC; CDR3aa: CASSQEPGPYNEQFF
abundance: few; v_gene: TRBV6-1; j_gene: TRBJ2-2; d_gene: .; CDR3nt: TGTGCGGTAGGTCGAGAATACACCGGGGAGCTGTTTTTT; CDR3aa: CAVGREYTGELFF
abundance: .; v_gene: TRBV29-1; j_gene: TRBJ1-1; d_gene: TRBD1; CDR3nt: TGCAGCGTGTCCCGACAGGGGGGGGCTGAAGCTTTCTTT; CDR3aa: CSVSRQGGAEAFF
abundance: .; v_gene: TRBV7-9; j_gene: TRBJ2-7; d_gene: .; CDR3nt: TGTGCCGGACACAGGGTAGATGGACTTTACGAGCAGTACTTC; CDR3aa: CAGHRVDGLYEQYF
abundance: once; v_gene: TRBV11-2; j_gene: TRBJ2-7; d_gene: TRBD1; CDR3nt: TGTGCCAGCAGCTCAATCAGGGGGCGCGGGGTCTACGAGCAGTACTTC; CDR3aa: CASSSIRGRGVYEQYF
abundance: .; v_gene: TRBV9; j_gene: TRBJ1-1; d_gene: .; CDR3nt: TGTGCCAGCAGCGTAGAAGGTGATTGGGTAGCCATGAACACTGAAGCTTTCTTT; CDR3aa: CASSVEGDWVAMNTEAFF
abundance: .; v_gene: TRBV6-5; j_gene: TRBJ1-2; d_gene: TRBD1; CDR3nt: TGTGCCAGCAGTTTGCTGCGGACAGGGGGCTATGGCTACACCTTC; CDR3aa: CASSLLRTGGYGYTF
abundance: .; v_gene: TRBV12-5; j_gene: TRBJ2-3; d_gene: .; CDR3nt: TGTGCTAGTGGTTTGCTCAACACAGATACGCAGTATTTT; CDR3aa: CASGLLNTDTQYF